This is a list of T cell receptor beta chains from one sample in a study of control samples from healthy donors and cancer patients. The assay was immunoSEQ multiplex PCR, and TCRdb's table has in-frame clones only and misses some. The data show 85,000 to 90,000 clones, around 85% seen once. Sequencing was done on a sample of blood. All receptors come from a middle-aged woman in good health. CDR3s include the opening cysteine and the closing phenylalanine or tryptophan. A clone size is listed for some rows: how often the clone was seen (once, few, many), or a class if it is expanded.

J | size | V | CDR3
TRBJ2-7 | NA | TRBV10-3 | CAISDAYEQYF
TRBJ1-1 | few | TRBV6-6 | CASRYDRNTEAFF
TRBJ1-2 | NA | TRBV24-1 | CATSEGTEDHYTF
TRBJ1-1 | once | TRBV5-1 | CASSPLGRGTEAFF
TRBJ1-1 | NA | TRBV29-1 | CSAAPPGNTEAFF
TRBJ2-7 | NA | TRBV5-4 | CASSSTRRARSEQYF
TRBJ1-4 | once | TRBV27 | CASSPAGTVNEKLFF
TRBJ2-1 | NA | TRBV3-1/TRBV3-2 | CASSQGRRGPFYNEQFF
TRBJ2-7 | NA | TRBV6-2/TRBV6-3 | CAGSPDRRPTFSSYEQYF
TRBJ1-2 | NA | TRBV4-3 | CASSQDLTTGKYGYTF
TRBJ1-3 | NA | TRBV6-5 | CASRSRGLGNTIYF
TRBJ2-1 | NA | TRBV7-2 | CASSSWNEGGKSYNEQFF
TRBJ1-1 | NA | TRBV10-1 | CASSYLKDRGPTEAFF
TRBJ1-6 | NA | TRBV6-5 | CASSRGQGVSPLHF
TRBJ2-7 | NA | TRBV7-8 | CASSLTPGGYEQYF
TRBJ2-3 | NA | TRBV19 | CASTGPTDTQYF
TRBJ2-3 | NA | TRBV9 | CASSAKLAGGDTDTQYF
TRBJ1-2 | NA | TRBV7-2 | CASSEAGGYGYTF
TRBJ1-1 | NA | TRBV7-9 | CASSNSGTGSTEAFF
TRBJ2-1 | NA | TRBV11-3 | CASSLGTYNEQFF
TRBJ1-6 | NA | TRBV5-1 | CASSPRLPRGPHLSSYNSPLHF
TRBJ1-2 | once | TRBV7-3 | CASSSGPKRGYTF
TRBJ2-7 | NA | TRBV30 | CAWSAQYEQYF
TRBJ2-3 | NA | TRBV5-4 | CASSTTGQDTQYF
TRBJ1-2 | once | TRBV6-5 | CASIRGAKDGYTF
TRBJ1-1 | NA | TRBV7-2 | CASSPFRNTEAFF
TRBJ2-1 | NA | TRBV6-4 | CASSDRDRGRDNEQFF
TRBJ1-1 | NA | TRBV2 | CASSAEGNTEAFF
TRBJ1-1 | NA | TRBV20-1 | CSASRTVNTEAFF
TRBJ2-7 | NA | TRBV12-3/TRBV12-4 | CASSLRNSYEQYF
TRBJ1-2 | once | TRBV4-1 | CASSQLTGSDYGYTF
TRBJ2-1 | NA | TRBV9 | CASSANSGGASEQFF
TRBJ2-7 | NA | TRBV7-9 | CATVWGGDEQYF
TRBJ1-1 | NA | TRBV6-5 | CASKDRGGEAFF
TRBJ2-3 | NA | TRBV9 | CASSVVGTTDTQYF
TRBJ1-2 | NA | TRBV4-3 | CASSQDGGFGYTF
TRBJ2-1 | NA | TRBV11-3 | CASSPTDRNNEQFF
TRBJ1-2 | NA | TRBV5-6 | CASSLARQGNNYGYTF
TRBJ1-5 | NA | TRBV3-1/TRBV3-2 | CASSHDRGLKDDSNQPQHF
TRBJ1-3 | NA | TRBV19 | CAIWNGGNTIYF
TRBJ2-7 | NA | TRBV6-6 | CASSPPTRGGQGSSEQYF
TRBJ2-5 | NA | TRBV18 | CASSPTTVSETQYF
TRBJ2-1 | NA | TRBV5-1 | CASSPGLAGGEYNEQFF
TRBJ1-2 | NA | TRBV7-2 | CASSLALKGFIGYTF
TRBJ2-2 | few | TRBV19 | CASRQAPNTGELFF